These 5 T cell receptor beta chains share one sample of origin, sequenced in a study of molecular identifiers for immune sequencing clone quantification. One entry per CDR3 protein results from TCRdb running MiXCR on the PCR reads. This table has approximately 550,000 distinct CDR3 sequences, 20% to 25% appearing once. The source material was naive CD8+ T cells from blood, with Jurkat cell RNA spiked in. The subset denotes: FACS-sorted CD8+CD4-CCR7+CD45RA+ naive T cells. The receptors were gathered from a human donor in good health. Some libraries in this study had Jurkat cell RNA spiked in.

This rearrangement joins TRBV7-3 to TRBJ2-1; TRBD1 matches at 10 bases. The germline V gene has CDR1 SGHTA and CDR2 FQGTGA. The CDR3 runs to 16 residues. V gave up 2 bases and J gave up 7 bases; unmatched junction bases: 8. The CDR3 sequence is CASSLLSGTGVNEQFF. For the CDR3, the DNA is TGTGCCAGCAGCTTATTATCTGGGACAGGGGTTAATGAGCAGTTCTTC. The whole variable domain, filled in from reference TRBV7-3 and TRBJ2-1, reads GAGVSQTPSNKVTEKGKYVELRCDPISGHTALYWYRQSLGQGPEFLIYFQGTGAADDSGLPNDRFFAVRPEGSVSTLKIQRTERGDSAVYLCASSLLSGTGVNEQFFGPGTRLTVL.

This clonotype was detected only a few times. The chain is built from TRBV20-1 and TRBJ2-7; 8 bases map to TRBD1. This CDR3 has 13 residues. The junction had 9 bases not matched to a gene; V was cut back by 6 bases and J by 5 bases. Germline-derived CDR1 and CDR2 are DFQATT and SNEGSKA (reference sequence). In nucleotides, the CDR3 is TGCAGTGCGACCGGACAGGGTGTCAACGAGCAGTACTTC. It encodes CSATGQGVNEQYF.

This clonotype was detected a few times. This may be a read error: a much more frequent sequence differs by one nucleotide. This sequence joins TRBV29-1 and TRBJ2-4, with TRBD1 identical over 7 bases. Germline CDR1 is SQVTM and CDR2 is ANQGSEA. CDR3 length equals 12 residues. CDR3 amino acids: CSVVGDRNIQHF. In DNA form, the CDR3 reads TGCAGCGTTGTGGGGGACAGAAACATTCAGCACTTC.

The chain is built from TRBV25-1 and TRBJ1-4; unclear D gene. The germline CDR1 and CDR2 sequences are MGHDK and SYGVNS. V shed 2 bases and J shed 7 bases, with 8 bases lying between them. The CDR3 spans 13 residues. The CDR3 spells CASSELASEKLFF. As DNA, the CDR3 is TGTGCCAGCAGTGAACTGGCGAGTGAAAAACTGTTTTTT.

This chain connects TRBV5-1 to TRBJ2-2, with 9 bases matching TRBD1. V lost 4 bases and J lost 6; bases outside the gene matches: 7. This CDR3 has 15 residues. In germline, CDR1 is SGHRS, CDR2 YFSETQ. CDR3 sequence (DNA): TGCGCCAGCAGCCACCGGGACAGGGATCCCGGGGAGCTGTTTTTT. Protein product: CASSHRDRDPGELFF.